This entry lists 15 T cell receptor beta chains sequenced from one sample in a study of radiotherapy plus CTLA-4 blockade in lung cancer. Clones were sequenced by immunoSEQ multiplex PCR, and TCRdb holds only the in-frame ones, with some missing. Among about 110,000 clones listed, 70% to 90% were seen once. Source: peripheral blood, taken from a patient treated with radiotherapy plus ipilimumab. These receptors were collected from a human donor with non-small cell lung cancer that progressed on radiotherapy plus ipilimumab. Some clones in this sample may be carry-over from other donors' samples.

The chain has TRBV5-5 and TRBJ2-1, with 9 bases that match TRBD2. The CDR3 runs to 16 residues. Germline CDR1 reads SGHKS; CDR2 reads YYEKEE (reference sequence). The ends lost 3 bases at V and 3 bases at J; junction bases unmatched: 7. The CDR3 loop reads CASSWNLAGVYNEQFF. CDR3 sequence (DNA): TGTGCCAGCAGCTGGAACTTAGCGGGGGTCTACAATGAGCAGTTCTTC. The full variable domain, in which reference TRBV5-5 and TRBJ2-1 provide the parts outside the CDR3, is DAGVTQSPTHLIKTRGQQVTLRCSPISGHKSVSWYQQVLGQGPQFIFQYYEKEERGRGNFPDRFSARQFPNYSSELNVNALLLGDSALYLCASSWNLAGVYNEQFFGPGTRLTVL.

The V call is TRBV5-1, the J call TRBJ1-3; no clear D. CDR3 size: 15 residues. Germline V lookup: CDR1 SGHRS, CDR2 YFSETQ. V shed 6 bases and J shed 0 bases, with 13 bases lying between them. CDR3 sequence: CASNLGPDSGNTIYF. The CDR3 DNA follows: TGCGCCAGCAACTTAGGACCGGACTCTGGAAACACCATATATTTT.

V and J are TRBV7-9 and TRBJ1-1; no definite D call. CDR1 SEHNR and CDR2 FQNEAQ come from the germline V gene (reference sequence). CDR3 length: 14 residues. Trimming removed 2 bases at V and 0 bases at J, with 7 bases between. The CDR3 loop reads CASSLRDVNTEAFF. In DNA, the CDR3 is TGTGCCAGCAGCTTAAGAGACGTGAACACTGAAGCTTTCTTT.

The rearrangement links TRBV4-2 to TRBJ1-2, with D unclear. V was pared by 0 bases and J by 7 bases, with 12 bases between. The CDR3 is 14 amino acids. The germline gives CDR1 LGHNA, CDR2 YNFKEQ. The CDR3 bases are TGTGCCAGCAGCCAAGATGCAGGAATAGGTGGCTACACCTTC. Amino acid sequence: CASSQDAGIGGYTF.

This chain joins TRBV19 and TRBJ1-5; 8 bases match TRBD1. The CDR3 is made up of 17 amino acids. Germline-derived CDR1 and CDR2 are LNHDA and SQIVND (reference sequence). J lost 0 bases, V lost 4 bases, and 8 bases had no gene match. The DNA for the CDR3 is TGTGCCAGTAGTAGCCGGACAGGGCTTTATAGCAATCAGCCCCAGCATTTT. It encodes CASSSRTGLYSNQPQHF. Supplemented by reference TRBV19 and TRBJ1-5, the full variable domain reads DGGITQSPKYLFRKEGQNVTLSCEQNLNHDAMYWYRQDPGQGLRLIYYSQIVNDFQKGDIAEGYSVSREKKESFPLTVTSAQKNPTAFYLCASSSRTGLYSNQPQHFGDGTRLSIL.

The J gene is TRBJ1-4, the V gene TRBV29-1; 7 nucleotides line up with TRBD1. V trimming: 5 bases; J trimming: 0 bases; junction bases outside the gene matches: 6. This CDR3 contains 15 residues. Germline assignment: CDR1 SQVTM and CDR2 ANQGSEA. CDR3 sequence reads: CSVSGTVATNEKLFF. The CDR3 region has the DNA TGCAGCGTTTCCGGGACAGTTGCAACTAATGAAAAACTGTTTTTT.

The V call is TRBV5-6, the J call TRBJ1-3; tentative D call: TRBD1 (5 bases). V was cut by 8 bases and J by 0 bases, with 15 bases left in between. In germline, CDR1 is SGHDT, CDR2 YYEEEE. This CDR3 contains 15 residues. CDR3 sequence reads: CASNVGVSSGNTIYF. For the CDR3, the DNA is TGTGCCAGTAACGTGGGGGTCAGCTCTGGAAACACCATATATTTT.

CDR3 loop: CASSPWGGKGNEQFF. The CDR3 DNA reads as TGTGCCAGCAGCCCTTGGGGGGGGAAGGGTAATGAGCAGTTCTTC. The chain employs TRBV6-5 and TRBJ2-1; 7 nucleotides align to TRBD2. The germline CDR1 and CDR2 sequences are MNHEY and SVGAGI. V shed 6 bases and J 7 bases; nucleotides not matched to a gene: 12. The length of the CDR3 is 15 residues.

For the CDR3, the DNA is TGTGCCAGCAACCTGATGCAGGGGGTGAACACTGAAGCTTTCTTT. This encodes CASNLMQGVNTEAFF. V usage is TRBV2 and J usage is TRBJ1-1, with 7 positions matching TRBD1. The germline gives CDR1 SNHLY, CDR2 FYNNEI. The CDR3 is 15 residues long. With V trimmed by 7 bases and J by 0 bases, 8 bases remained unmatched.

The CDR3 is CASSVQDLNTGELFF. CDR3 nucleotide sequence: TGTGCCAGCAGTGTGCAGGATTTAAACACCGGGGAGCTGTTTTTT. This chain joins TRBV6-1 and TRBJ2-2; D is unresolved. In germline, CDR1 is MNHNS, CDR2 SASEGT. The CDR3 runs 15 residues. The germline V and J ends were trimmed by 4 bases and 2 bases, with 11 bases remaining between them.

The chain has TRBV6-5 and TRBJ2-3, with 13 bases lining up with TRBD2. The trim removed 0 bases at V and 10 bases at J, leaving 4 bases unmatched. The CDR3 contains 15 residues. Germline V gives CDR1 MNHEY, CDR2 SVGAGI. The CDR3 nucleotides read TGTGCCAGCAGTTACTCAGGGACTAGCGGGGCTTCGCAGTATTTT. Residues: CASSYSGTSGASQYF.

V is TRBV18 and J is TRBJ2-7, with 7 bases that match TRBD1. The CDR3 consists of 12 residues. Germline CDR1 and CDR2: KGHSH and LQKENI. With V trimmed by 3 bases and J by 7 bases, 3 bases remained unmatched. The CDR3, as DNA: TGTGCCAGCTCACCTTTACAGGGGGAGCAGTACTTC. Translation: CASSPLQGEQYF.

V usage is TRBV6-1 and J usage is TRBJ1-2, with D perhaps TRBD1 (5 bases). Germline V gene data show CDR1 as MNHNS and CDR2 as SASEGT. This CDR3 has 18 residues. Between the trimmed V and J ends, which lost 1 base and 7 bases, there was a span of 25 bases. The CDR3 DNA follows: TGTGCCAGCAGTGAAGATATAACAACCGGGACCGCCTTTGGTGGCTACACCTTC. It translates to CASSEDITTGTAFGGYTF.

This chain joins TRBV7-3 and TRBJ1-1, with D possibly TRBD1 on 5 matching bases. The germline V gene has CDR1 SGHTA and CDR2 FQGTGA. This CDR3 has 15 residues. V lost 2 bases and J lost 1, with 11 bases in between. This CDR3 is CASSLSGLTNTEAFF. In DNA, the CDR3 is TGTGCCAGCAGCTTATCGGGGCTTACGAACACTGAAGCTTTCTTT.

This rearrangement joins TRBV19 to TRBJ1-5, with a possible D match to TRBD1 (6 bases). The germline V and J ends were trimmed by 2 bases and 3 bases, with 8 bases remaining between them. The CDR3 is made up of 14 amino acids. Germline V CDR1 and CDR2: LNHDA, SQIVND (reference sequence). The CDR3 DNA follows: TGTGCCAGTAGTATACGGGACACCAATCAGCCCCAGCATTTT. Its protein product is CASSIRDTNQPQHF.